Included here is one T cell receptor (beta chain) sequence, with context. J lost 7 bases, V lost 4 bases, and 12 bases had no gene match. CDR3 size: 15 residues. The V gene's germline CDR1 is SGHTA and CDR2 FQGNSA. The record originates from a study of blood T cells in healthy people across ages. Next came a second PCR, run for roughly 6 to 11 cycles, which used a sample-barcoded 5' primer along with a J-beta primer mix. TCRdb analysed the 5' RACE reads with MiXCR anew, one entry per CDR3 protein. The table has 650,000 to 1,000,000 distinct CDR3 sequences, around 45% seen once; the top ten hold around a sixth.

The rearrangement links TRBV7-2 to TRBJ1-2; 7 nucleotides line up with TRBD1. The clonotype originates from an elderly man in good health. Sequenced: blood. CDR3 region: CASSSPGQSRLGYTF. CDR3 bases: TGTGCCAGCAGCTCACCGGGACAGTCTCGTCTTGGCTACACCTTC.